This T cell receptor beta chain was sequenced during a study of T cell changes during pregnancy in multiple sclerosis. The table came from immunoSEQ multiplex PCR; TCRdb's copy has only in-frame clones and leaves some out. The sample comprises some 70,000 clones, 88% of which are singletons, and less than 4% rests with the top ten. The V and J ends lost 0 bases and 7 bases, in that order; junction bases with no gene match: 9. The CDR3 runs 16 residues. Germline values: CDR1 SGDLS, CDR2 YYNGEE. This clonotype originated in a female donor with multiple sclerosis, enrolled in a pregnancy study. V is TRBV9 and J is TRBJ2-3, with 9 bases matching TRBD2. Sequencing used peripheral blood, obtained before pregnancy. The CDR3 region is CASSVGAGLAFHTQYF. DNA of the CDR3: TGTGCCAGCAGCGTAGGTGCGGGACTAGCCTTCCATACGCAGTATTTT.